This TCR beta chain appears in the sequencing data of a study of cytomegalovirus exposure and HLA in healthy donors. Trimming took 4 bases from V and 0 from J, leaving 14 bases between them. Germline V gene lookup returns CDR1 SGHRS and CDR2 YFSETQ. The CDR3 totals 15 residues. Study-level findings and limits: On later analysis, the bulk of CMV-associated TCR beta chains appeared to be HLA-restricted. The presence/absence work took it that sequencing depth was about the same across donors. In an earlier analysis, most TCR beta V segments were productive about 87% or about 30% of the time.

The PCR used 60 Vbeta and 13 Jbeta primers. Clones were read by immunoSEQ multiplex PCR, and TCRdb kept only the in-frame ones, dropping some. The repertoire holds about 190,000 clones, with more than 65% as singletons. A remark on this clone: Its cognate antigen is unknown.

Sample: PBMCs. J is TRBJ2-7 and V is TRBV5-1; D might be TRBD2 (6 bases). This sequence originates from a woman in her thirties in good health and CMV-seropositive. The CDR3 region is CASSILVGSSYEQYF. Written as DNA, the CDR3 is TGCGCCAGCAGCATACTAGTCGGGAGCTCCTACGAGCAGTACTTC.